This passage covers 5 T cell receptor beta chains from one sample sequenced in a study of cytomegalovirus exposure and HLA in healthy donors (TCRdb year 2017). Library construction relied on the immunoSEQ multiplex PCR assay. For the multiplex PCR, a mixture combining 60 forward primers for TCR Vbeta segments and 13 reverse primers for TCR Jbeta segments was used. TCRdb carries this immuneACCESS record with in-frame sequences only. Its versions omit some clonotypes, under half of them owing to an unresolved V gene in the studies checked, with the rest unexplained. Present in this sample are about 260,000 clones, 84% of which were seen just once. In total, the top ten clones hold roughly 2% of the sample. Source material: PBMCs. Source of these receptors: a middle-aged woman in good health and CMV-seropositive.

V gene TRBV7-2 combines with J gene TRBJ1-4; a possible D gene is TRBD1 (5 bases). This CDR3 contains 15 residues. Germline V gene lookup returns CDR1 SGHTA and CDR2 FQGNSA. Trimming stripped 6 bases from V and 5 bases from J, with 16 bases between. CDR3 protein: CASRGQGGPNEKLFF. The CDR3 nucleotides are TGTGCCAGCAGAGGTCAGGGAGGGCCGAATGAAAAACTGTTTTTT.

The V gene is TRBV30, the J gene TRBJ2-7; TRBD1 matches 8 bases. The CDR3 has 13 amino acids. CDR1 GTSNPN and CDR2 SVGIG come from the germline V gene (reference sequence). The ends lost 5 bases at V and 7 bases at J; junction bases unmatched: 10. This chain's CDR3 is CAWGGQGALEQYF. The DNA for the CDR3 is TGTGCCTGGGGGGGGCAGGGGGCTTTGGAGCAGTACTTC. Based on the CDR3 plus reference TRBV30 and TRBJ2-7, the full variable domain is SQTIHQWPATLVQPVGSPLSLECTVEGTSNPNLYWYRQAAGRGLQLLFYSVGIGQISSEVPQNLSASRPQDRQFILSSKKLLLSDSGFYLCAWGGQGALEQYFGPGTRLTVT.

The chain recombines TRBV18 with TRBJ2-7, with 8 positions matching TRBD2. J gave up 3 bases and V 5 bases, and 3 bases lay outside the gene matches. The length of the CDR3 is 13 residues. Germline V gene lookup returns CDR1 KGHSH and CDR2 LQKENI. This CDR3 is CASSAGTSYEQYF. The CDR3 nucleotides are TGTGCCAGCTCAGCCGGGACTAGCTACGAGCAGTACTTC.

The V and J genes are TRBV7-9 and TRBJ2-7; 7 positions match TRBD2. The germline V gene encodes CDR1 SEHNR and CDR2 FQNEAQ (reference sequence). The CDR3 loop spans 11 amino acids. CDR3 sequence reads: CASSSGLPPTV. The CDR3 DNA sequence: TGTGCCAGCAGCTCGGGACTACCCCCCACGGTC.

The rearrangement links TRBV6-4 to TRBJ1-5; possible D gene TRBD1, 6 bases. Between the trimmed V and J ends, which lost 0 bases and 6 bases, there was a span of 15 bases. CDR3 length: 16 residues. From germline, CDR1 is MRHNA and CDR2 SNTAGT. The CDR3, as DNA: TGTGCCAGCAGTGACTCTACAGGGAGATGGGGTCAGCCCCAGCATTTT. The encoded protein is CASSDSTGRWGQPQHF.